This T cell receptor beta chain was identified in a study of neurological immune-mediated disorders. Many counts were recorded for this clonotype. Germline lookup yields CDR1 KGHSH and CDR2 LQKENI. This CDR3 is built from 12 residues. V lost 4 bases to trimming and J lost 3 bases, with 7 bases between them. Synthesis of cDNA used 5'RACE (with 10-nucleotide random UMIs). TCRdb re-derived calls from the 5' RACE reads in MiXCR, one entry per CDR3 protein. The sample lists around 18,000 distinct CDR3 sequences, less than 25% occurring once. The chain couples TRBV18 to TRBJ2-7, with unresolved D. Sequenced input: PBMCs. The sequence was collected from a man aged 50 or older in good health. CDR3 bases: TGTGCCAGCTCACGGCCGGGCTACGAGCAGTACTTC. Translation: CASSRPGYEQYF.